These 26 T cell receptor beta chains came from one sample sequenced in a study of blood T cell repertoires in COVID-19. Profiling relied on immunoSEQ multiplex PCR, and the TCRdb table lists in-frame clones only, not all of them. The repertoire holds roughly 66,000 clones, with around 90% as singletons. Sequencing used peripheral blood. The receptors come from a human donor in a cohort sampled during active COVID-19.

V usage is TRBV7-2 and J usage is TRBJ2-3; possibly TRBD2 for D (5 bases). V lost 1 base, J lost 1 base, and 12 bases lay in between. Germline CDR1 reads SGHTA; CDR2 reads FQGNSA. The CDR3 is 16 residues long. This CDR3 reads CASSLGLARGTDTQYF. In nucleotides, the CDR3 is TGTGCCAGCAGCTTAGGTCTAGCTAGGGGCACAGATACGCAGTATTTT.

Only one count was recorded for this clone. CDR3 amino acids: CASSLTGNSYNEQFF. In DNA, the CDR3 is TGTGCCAGCAGCTTGACAGGGAACTCCTACAATGAGCAGTTCTTC. V usage is TRBV7-2 and J usage is TRBJ2-1; 7 bases are shared with TRBD1. The V gene end was trimmed by 3 bases and the J gene end by 0 bases; junction bases not matched to a gene: 2. This CDR3 has 15 residues. Germline values: CDR1 SGHTA, CDR2 FQGNSA.

The gene calls are TRBV7-2 and TRBJ2-1; possibly TRBD2 for D (6 bases). Trimming took 5 bases from V and 6 from J, leaving 11 bases between them. This CDR3 is 13 amino acids long. Germline V gene data show CDR1 as SGHTA and CDR2 as FQGNSA. The CDR3 coding sequence is TGTGCCAGCAGCCTCGGACTACCCAATGAGCAGTTCTTC. It specifies CASSLGLPNEQFF.

This sequence joins TRBV18 and TRBJ2-1, with 8 positions matching TRBD1. Trimming took 3 bases from V and 10 from J; bases not matched to a gene: 8. The germline V gene has CDR1 KGHSH and CDR2 LQKENI. This CDR3 contains 14 residues. CDR3 sequence: CASSPDRVGGEQFF. The CDR3 DNA follows: TGTGCCAGCTCACCGGACAGGGTCGGTGGGGAGCAGTTCTTC.

This chain links TRBV7-9 with TRBJ2-5; perhaps TRBD1 as D (6 bases). V was trimmed by 5 bases and J by 1 base, leaving 14 bases between them. The V gene's germline CDR1 is SEHNR and CDR2 FQNEAQ (reference sequence). The CDR3 covers 15 residues. The CDR3 reads CASSDLGQFQETQYF. CDR3 nucleotide sequence: TGTGCCAGCAGCGACCTCGGACAGTTCCAAGAGACCCAGTACTTC.

The V and J genes are TRBV7-9 and TRBJ1-1, with D possibly TRBD1 on 6 matching bases. The germline V and J ends were trimmed by 3 bases and 4 bases, with 15 bases remaining between them. The germline V gene encodes CDR1 SEHNR and CDR2 FQNEAQ (reference sequence). The CDR3 has 15 amino acids. The chain's CDR3 is CASSFFQGSSTEAFF. For the CDR3, the DNA is TGTGCCAGCAGCTTCTTCCAGGGGAGTAGCACTGAAGCTTTCTTT.

The chain links TRBV7-2 to TRBJ1-4; D possibly corresponds to TRBD1 (6 bases). CDR3 size: 17 residues. V lost 5 bases and J 0 bases, leaving 16 bases between the germline ends. Germline-derived CDR1 and CDR2 are SGHTA and FQGNSA. The CDR3 loop reads CASSLQGTLATNEKLFF. CDR3 DNA sequence: TGTGCCAGCAGCCTACAGGGTACACTTGCAACTAATGAAAAACTGTTTTTT.

The V and J genes are TRBV10-3 and TRBJ2-2, with 9 bases matching TRBD1. From germline, CDR1 is ENHRY and CDR2 SYGVKD. V was pared by 9 bases and J by 5 bases, with 1 base of the junction left unmatched. This CDR3 comprises 12 residues. The CDR3 loop reads CAIGQGTGELFF. The CDR3 DNA reads TGTGCCATAGGACAGGGGACCGGGGAGCTGTTTTTT.

The chain recombines TRBV5-1 with TRBJ2-5, with 9 bases matching TRBD2. Unmatched junction bases numbered 6, after V lost 4 bases and J lost 2 bases. This CDR3 is built from 15 residues. Per the germline V gene, CDR1 is SGHRS and CDR2 is YFSETQ. The CDR3 DNA reads TGCGCCAGCAGCCGCCTAGCGGGGCGACAAGAGACCCAGTACTTC. Encoded protein: CASSRLAGRQETQYF.

The CDR3 nucleotides are TGTGCCAGCACCCCGGGACTAGCGGGAGGTTTGGCCAAAAACATTCAGTACTTC. Protein product: CASTPGLAGGLAKNIQYF. The chain employs TRBV2 and TRBJ2-4; 15 bases are shared with TRBD2. The CDR3 length is 18 residues. Germline CDR1 and CDR2: SNHLY and FYNNEI. Trimming took 7 bases from V and 1 from J; bases not matched to a gene: 8. Full variable domain (rest looked up from reference TRBV2 and TRBJ2-4): EPEVTQTPSHQVTQMGQEVILRCVPISNHLYFYWYRQILGQKVEFLVSFYNNEISEKSEIFDDQFSVERPDGSNFTLKIRSTKLEDSAMYFCASTPGLAGGLAKNIQYFGAGTRLSVL.

The V gene is TRBV3-1 (or the pseudogene TRBV3-2), the J gene TRBJ2-6; TRBD1 agrees at 11 bases. The CDR3 runs 18 residues. V shed 0 bases and J 1 base; nucleotides not matched to a gene: 2. Germline V gives CDR1 LGHDT, CDR2 YNNKEL (reference sequence). CDR3 sequence reads: CASSQDRDRGSGANVLTF. The DNA of the CDR3 is TGTGCCAGCAGCCAAGACCGGGACAGGGGGTCTGGGGCCAACGTCCTGACTTTC.

The chain couples TRBV10-1 to TRBJ2-2; no clear D. V lost 6 bases, J lost 4 bases, and 9 bases lay in between. The V gene's germline CDR1 is WNHNN and CDR2 SYGVQD (reference sequence). The CDR3 consists of 13 residues. CDR3 in amino acids: CASSTSGTGELFF. The DNA for the CDR3 is TGCGCCAGCAGCACGTCGGGCACCGGGGAGCTGTTTTTT.

The CDR3 bases are TGTGCCAGCAGTTACAGCCCAGGGGCAACAGATACGCAGTATTTT. It yields the protein CASSYSPGATDTQYF. This chain joins TRBV6-5 and TRBJ2-3, with TRBD1 as a possible D gene (6 bases). The CDR3 has 15 amino acids. Between the trimmed V and J ends, which lost 2 bases and 3 bases, there was a span of 12 bases. Per the germline V gene, CDR1 is MNHEY and CDR2 is SVGAGI.

This rearrangement joins TRBV28 to TRBJ1-1; possibly TRBD1 for D (5 bases). The CDR3 is made up of 13 amino acids. With 4 bases removed from V and 4 bases from J, the gap between germline ends came to 10 bases. Germline V gene lookup returns CDR1 MDHEN and CDR2 SYDVKM. CDR3 sequence reads: CASSSNGGTEAFF. The CDR3 DNA reads as TGTGCCAGCAGTTCCAACGGGGGCACTGAAGCTTTCTTT.

The V gene is TRBV7-9, the J gene TRBJ2-1, with a weak D call TRBD1 (5 bases). The CDR3 loop spans 12 amino acids. The germline V gene has CDR1 SEHNR and CDR2 FQNEAQ (reference sequence). V was cut by 1 base and J by 10 bases, with 8 bases left in between. The CDR3 loop reads CASSLVGVEQFF. The CDR3 nucleotides read TGTGCCAGCAGCTTAGTAGGGGTCGAGCAGTTCTTC.

The genes are TRBV19 and TRBJ1-6; 9 bases are shared with TRBD1. Germline CDR1 is LNHDA and CDR2 is SQIVND (reference sequence). V lost 4 bases to trimming and J lost 14 bases; unmatched junction nucleotides: 6. The CDR3 sequence is 13 residues long. The CDR3 DNA follows: TGTGCCAGTAGTACAACGGACAGGGGATCCCTCCACTTT. This encodes CASSTTDRGSLHF.

The CDR3 sequence is CASSGGGDGYTF. For the CDR3, the DNA is TGTGCCAGCAGCGGAGGGGGGGACGGCTACACCTTC. V is TRBV9 and J is TRBJ1-2; D possibly corresponds to TRBD1 (6 bases). CDR1 and CDR2 from the germline V gene are SGDLS and YYNGEE. V was trimmed by 3 bases and J by 8 bases, leaving 11 bases between them. This CDR3 is built from 12 residues.

The chain carries TRBV15 and TRBJ1-6; D not resolved. The CDR3 runs to 14 residues. Germline V gives CDR1 LNHNV, CDR2 YYDKDF (reference sequence). Trimming pared 0 bases from V and 7 bases from J, leaving 7 bases between. The CDR3 DNA is TGTGCCACCAGCAGAGATAGTTCCAATTCACCCCTCCACTTT. This codes for CATSRDSSNSPLHF. Drawing the rest from reference TRBV15 and TRBJ1-6, the complete variable domain is DAMVIQNPRYQVTQFGKPVTLSCSQTLNHNVMYWYQQKSSQAPKLLFHYYDKDFNNEADTPDNFQSRRPNTSFCFLDIRSPGLGDTAMYLCATSRDSSNSPLHFGNGTRLTVT.

V gene TRBV11-1 combines with J gene TRBJ2-3, with 8 bases matching TRBD2. The ends lost 8 bases at V and 1 base at J; junction bases unmatched: 5. Germline V gene lookup returns CDR1 SGHAT and CDR2 FQDESV (reference sequence). This CDR3 has 14 residues. The CDR3 here is CASAGGRGTDTQYF. The CDR3 coding sequence is TGTGCCAGCGCGGGGGGTAGAGGCACAGATACGCAGTATTTT.

In its sample, this clone was seen once. The rearrangement joins TRBV27 to TRBJ2-7, with a possible D match to TRBD1 (6 bases). Per germline, CDR1 MNHEY and CDR2 SMNVEV (reference sequence). V was shortened by 5 bases and J by 4 bases, with 15 bases between the two germline ends. CDR3 size: 14 residues. CDR3 nucleotides: TGTGCCAGCAGTCCTCGGGACATTAATTACGAGCAGTACTTC. Translated: CASSPRDINYEQYF.

This clone has only a few counts. V and J are TRBV7-2 and TRBJ2-3; D unresolved. The ends were cut back, 6 bases at V and 2 bases at J, with 3 bases in the middle. CDR3 length: 11 amino acids. Germline V gene sequence: CDR1 SGHTA, CDR2 FQGNSA. CDR3 residues: CASRYTDTQYF. The CDR3 DNA follows: TGTGCCAGCAGATACACAGATACGCAGTATTTT.

V is TRBV4-2 and J is TRBJ2-3, with 10 bases identical to TRBD2. This CDR3 has 16 amino acids. With 3 bases clipped from V and 1 base from J, the junction kept 4 bases outside the gene matches. Germline V gene lookup returns CDR1 LGHNA and CDR2 YNFKEQ. The CDR3 spells CASSQSGTSGTDTQYF. The DNA of the CDR3 is TGTGCCAGCAGCCAGTCCGGGACTAGCGGCACAGATACGCAGTATTTT.

The chain joins TRBV28 to TRBJ2-1, with 13 bases that match TRBD2. The germline CDR1 and CDR2 sequences are MDHEN and SYDVKM. With 7 bases clipped from V and 1 base from J, the junction kept 13 bases outside the gene matches. The CDR3 is 19 residues long. The CDR3 protein is CASIGRGTSGTRSYNEQFF. CDR3 bases: TGTGCCAGCATCGGCCGTGGGACTAGCGGGACTCGGTCCTACAATGAGCAGTTCTTC.

The CDR3 bases are TGTGCCAGCAGTTTAAAGCCAGGGCTGAACACTGAAGCTTTCTTT. Amino acids: CASSLKPGLNTEAFF. V usage is TRBV27 and J usage is TRBJ1-1; maybe TRBD1 (5 bases). This CDR3 is 15 amino acids long. Trimming took off 2 bases at V and 0 bases at J, with 10 bases between the two ends. In germline, CDR1 is MNHEY, CDR2 SMNVEV (reference sequence).

The DNA for the CDR3 is TGTGCCAGCAGTCCTCCCCCCTCCGCGTCCCCTCGGAATGAGCAGTTCTTC. Encoded protein: CASSPPPSASPRNEQFF. The V call is TRBV28, the J call TRBJ2-1; D not certain. Germline-derived CDR1 and CDR2 are MDHEN and SYDVKM. The CDR3 spans 17 residues. The V end lost 5 bases, the J end lost 7 bases, and 24 bases lay between the germline ends.

This clone was detected only once. This chain's CDR3 is CASSQDPTTTRRTDTQYF. In nucleotides, the CDR3 is TGTGCCAGCAGCCAAGATCCGACAACAACTAGACGCACAGATACGCAGTATTTT. This chain links TRBV3-1 (or the pseudogene TRBV3-2) with TRBJ2-3; tentative D call: TRBD2 (5 bases). V was clipped by 0 bases and J by 1 base, with 17 bases between them. The length of the CDR3 is 18 residues. Germline V lookup: CDR1 LGHDT, CDR2 YNNKEL (reference sequence).